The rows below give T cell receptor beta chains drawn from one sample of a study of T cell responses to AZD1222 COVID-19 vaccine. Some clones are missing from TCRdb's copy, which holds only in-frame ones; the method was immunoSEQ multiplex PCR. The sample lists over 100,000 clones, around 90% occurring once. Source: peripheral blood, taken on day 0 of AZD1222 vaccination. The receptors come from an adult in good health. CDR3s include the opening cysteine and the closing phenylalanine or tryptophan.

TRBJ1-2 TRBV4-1 CASSQDSSNYGYTF
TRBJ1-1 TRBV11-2 CASSLTAGGLLNTEAFF
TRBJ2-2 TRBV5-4 CASSLPVGTKNTGELFF
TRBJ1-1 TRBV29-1 CSVGVNTEAFF
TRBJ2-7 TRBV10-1 CASSDGPHEQYF
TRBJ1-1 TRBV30 CAWGHMWSGAMNTEAFF
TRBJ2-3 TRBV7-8 CASSSLGGTRVDTQYF
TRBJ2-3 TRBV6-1 CASSELGLNTDTQYF
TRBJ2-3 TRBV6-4 CASRTGEASDTQYF
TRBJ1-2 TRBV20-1 CSASPAGANYGYTF
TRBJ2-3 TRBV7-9 CASSLEISGYTQYF
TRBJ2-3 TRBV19 CASRNGLAGSRTDTQYF
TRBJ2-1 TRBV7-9 CASSFDGPNEQFF
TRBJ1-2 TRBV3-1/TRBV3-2 CASSQAQGAYGYTF
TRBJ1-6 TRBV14 CASSRGQGAKNSPLHF
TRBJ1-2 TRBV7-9 CASSLAGNRNGYTF
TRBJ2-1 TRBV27 CASSPGMLAEQFF
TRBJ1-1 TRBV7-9 CASERGPVNTEAFF
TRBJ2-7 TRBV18 CASSPAVIGSYEQYF
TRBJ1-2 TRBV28 CASSSTGTVYGYTF
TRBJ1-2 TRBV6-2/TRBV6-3 CASSYASTGVGYTF
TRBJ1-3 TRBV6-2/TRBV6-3 CASSGHRLSNTIYF
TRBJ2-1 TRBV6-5 CASSYSGGLYNEQFF
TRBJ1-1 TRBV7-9 CASSLEGRRAFF
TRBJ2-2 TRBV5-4 CASSLLGAAKLFF
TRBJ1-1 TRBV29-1 CSVEERGRVNTEAFF
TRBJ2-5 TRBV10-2 CASSESTSGVKTQYF
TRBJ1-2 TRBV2 CARAGQQTMGYGYTF
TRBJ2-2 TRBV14 CASSRGTANTGELFF
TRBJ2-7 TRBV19 CASSIGAALPGEQYF
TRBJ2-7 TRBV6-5 CASKIDSHMAYEQYF
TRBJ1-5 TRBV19 CASSIGKARSQPQHF
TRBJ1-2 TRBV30 CALGQGPSGYTF
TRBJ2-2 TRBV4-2 CASSHQRGGVRELFF